The table lists the clone carrying this T cell receptor (beta chain) with a few counts. Its antigen is not identified. Patients having uncontrolled infection, another autoimmune disease, pregnancy or lactation were not included. On the basis of clinical symptoms, serum thyroxine and TRAb, thyroid ultrasound and orbital computed tomography, diagnoses were made. The record originates from a study of T cells in Graves' hyperthyroidism and ophthalmopathy. Overall study results and limits: Stable hyperthyroidism was told apart from ophthalmopathy by a model built on 13 V-J features.

RNA transcripts yielded amplified TCR beta CDR3 regions. TCR CDR3 regions were first amplified by RT-PCR with HTBI primers. TCRdb recomputed calls from the multiplex PCR reads with MiXCR, one row per CDR3 protein. Of hundreds of thousands of distinct CDR3 sequences in the sample, over 15% were seen once. The specimen sequenced was blood. The TCR was taken from an older woman with Graves' ophthalmopathy.

CDR3 nucleotide sequence: TGTGCCAGCAGCCAAGTAGGAGGCTACGAGCAGTACTTC. Translation gives CASSQVGGYEQYF. The chain recombines TRBV4-2 with TRBJ2-7, with D perhaps TRBD2 (5 bases). V lost 1 base and J 3 bases, leaving 7 bases between the germline ends. The CDR3 has 13 residues. The germline V gene has CDR1 LGHNA and CDR2 YNFKEQ.